The next 30 T cell receptor beta chains were all read from a single sample in a study of cytomegalovirus exposure and HLA in healthy donors. Primers: 60 Vbeta forward and 13 Jbeta reverse. Sequenced by immunoSEQ multiplex PCR; TCRdb stores in-frame clones only, minus some. The sample gives approximately 130,000 clones, about 70% of which show up once; 2% to 2.5% is in the top ten. Material: PBMCs. These receptors were taken from a woman between 40 and 50 years old in good health and CMV-seronegative.

This sequence joins TRBV19 and TRBJ1-2, with D possibly matching TRBD1 (6 bases). V gave up 5 bases and J gave up 8 bases, with 12 bases separating them. The CDR3 loop spans 12 amino acids. Per germline, CDR1 LNHDA and CDR2 SQIVND (reference sequence). The CDR3 bases are TGTGCCAGTAGTCAAACAGGGCGAGGCTACACCTTC. Its protein product is CASSQTGRGYTF.

The chain links TRBV7-8 to TRBJ2-2; D may be TRBD1 (6 bases). CDR1 SGHVS and CDR2 FQNEAQ come from the germline V gene. V lost 1 base and J lost 3, with 12 bases in between. The CDR3 loop spans 16 amino acids. CDR3 sequence: CASSLDRDKDTGELFF. The CDR3 DNA reads TGTGCCAGCAGCTTAGACCGGGACAAAGACACCGGGGAGCTGTTTTTT.

The V and J genes are TRBV7-3 and TRBJ1-1, with D perhaps TRBD1 (6 bases). This CDR3 is built from 13 residues. Germline CDR1 and CDR2: SGHTA and FQGTGA. V gave up 2 bases and J gave up 4 bases, with 8 bases separating them. As DNA, the CDR3 is TGTGCCAGCAGCTTAGGACAGCCCACTGAAGCTTTCTTT. This sequence encodes CASSLGQPTEAFF.

V is TRBV5-1 and J is TRBJ1-1; D might be TRBD1 (6 bases). The germline V gene has CDR1 SGHRS and CDR2 YFSETQ. CDR3 length: 17 amino acids. Trimming took 0 bases from V and 0 from J, leaving 15 bases between them. CDR3 nucleotides: TGCGCCAGCAGCTTGGGGGGGGGCGCGGGGCTGAACACTGAAGCTTTCTTT. Translated, it gives CASSLGGGAGLNTEAFF.

The rearrangement uses TRBV20-1 and TRBJ1-2, with 8 bases identical to TRBD1. Germline CDR1 DFQATT, CDR2 SNEGSKA (reference sequence). Trimming took 6 bases from V and 8 from J; bases not matched to a gene: 2. This CDR3 has 10 residues. The CDR3 sequence: CSARDRGYTF. CDR3 DNA sequence: TGCAGTGCCAGGGACAGGGGCTACACCTTC.

This chain joins TRBV2 and TRBJ1-2; 7 bases align to TRBD1. CDR1 SNHLY and CDR2 FYNNEI come from the germline V gene. Losses at the gene ends were 6 bases for V and 8 bases for J; bases not matched to a gene: 6. CDR3 length equals 12 residues. The CDR3 loop is CASRPQGVGYTF. As DNA, the CDR3 is TGTGCCAGCAGGCCCCAGGGGGTAGGCTACACCTTC.

J is TRBJ2-3 and V is TRBV29-1; D is undetermined. V lost 4 bases to trimming and J lost 4 bases, with 12 bases between them. The CDR3 is 13 residues long. The germline CDR1 and CDR2 sequences are SQVTM and ANQGSEA. CDR3 in DNA: TGCAGCGTTGTTTCAGATTCCCCAGATACGCAGTATTTT. Translating it yields CSVVSDSPDTQYF.

This clone has only one observation. The V gene is TRBV11-2, the J gene TRBJ2-3, with 8 bases matching TRBD2. Germline V CDR1 and CDR2: SGHAT, FQNNGV. The CDR3 runs to 15 residues. Trimming at V came to 6 bases and at J to 4 bases, leaving 9 bases not matched to a gene. CDR3 in DNA: TGTGCCAGCAGAACAAAGCGGGGGCCTGCAGATACGCAGTATTTT. Encoded protein: CASRTKRGPADTQYF.

This clone has a single count. The chain uses TRBV30 and TRBJ2-7; 9 nucleotides line up with TRBD2. Trimming at V came to 2 bases and at J to 3 bases, leaving 5 bases not matched to a gene. CDR3 length: 14 amino acids. Germline CDR1 reads GTSNPN; CDR2 reads SVGIG (reference sequence). CDR3 protein: CAWSTGGGGYEQYF. DNA for the CDR3: TGTGCCTGGAGTACTGGCGGGGGGGGCTACGAGCAGTACTTC. Combining the CDR3 with reference TRBV30 and TRBJ2-7 gives the whole variable domain SQTIHQWPATLVQPVGSPLSLECTVEGTSNPNLYWYRQAAGRGLQLLFYSVGIGQISSEVPQNLSASRPQDRQFILSSKKLLLSDSGFYLCAWSTGGGGYEQYFGPGTRLTVT.

This chain uses TRBV5-4 with TRBJ2-5; perhaps TRBD1 as D (6 bases). CDR3 length: 14 residues. V lost 1 base to trimming and J lost 3 bases, with 10 bases between them. From germline, CDR1 is SGHNT and CDR2 YYREEE (reference sequence). CDR3 coding DNA: TGTGCCAGCAGCTTGCCCGGACAGAAAGAGACCCAGTACTTC. It yields the protein CASSLPGQKETQYF.

The CDR3 reads CASSLFDRRNTGELFF. The CDR3 DNA reads as TGTGCCAGCAGCCTCTTTGACAGAAGGAACACCGGGGAGCTGTTTTTT. This chain links TRBV28 with TRBJ2-2, with D possibly TRBD1 on 5 matching bases. This CDR3 has 16 residues. Per germline, CDR1 MDHEN and CDR2 SYDVKM. V was trimmed by 6 bases and J by 1 base, leaving 15 bases between them.

The chain is built from TRBV27 and TRBJ1-1; 9 positions match TRBD1. The CDR3 has 12 residues. Losses at the gene ends were 10 bases for V and 13 bases for J; bases not matched to a gene: 13. Germline V CDR1 and CDR2: MNHEY, SMNVEV (reference sequence). The CDR3 DNA reads TGTGCCATCGGCGGGACAGGGCACGTATTTTTCTTT. Translating gives CAIGGTGHVFFF.

V and J are TRBV27 and TRBJ1-1; D may be TRBD1 (5 bases). V shed 2 bases and J shed 7 bases, with 20 bases lying between them. The CDR3 runs to 16 residues. CDR1 is MNHEY and CDR2 is SMNVEV in the germline V gene (reference sequence). CDR3 coding DNA: TGTGCCAGCAGTTTAAGGGAAGTACGGGGGACTGTTGAAGCTTTCTTT. Residues: CASSLREVRGTVEAFF.

The table lists this clone with a few counts. The genes are TRBV29-1 and TRBJ2-7; D possibly corresponds to TRBD2 (7 bases). CDR1 and CDR2 from the germline V gene are SQVTM and ANQGSEA. The CDR3 runs 15 residues. Trimming left V 1 base short and J 2 bases short, with 15 bases between. CDR3 amino acids: CSVEARGAPPYEQYF. The DNA for the CDR3 is TGCAGCGTTGAAGCCCGGGGGGCCCCACCCTACGAGCAGTACTTC.

This rearrangement joins TRBV5-1 to TRBJ2-3, with a weak D call TRBD1 (6 bases). The V gene lost 4 bases and the J gene lost 8 bases, with 11 bases spanning the gap. CDR1 and CDR2 from the germline V gene are SGHRS and YFSETQ. This CDR3 region has 12 residues. The CDR3 here is CASSPDRPTQYF. The CDR3 DNA follows: TGCGCCAGCAGCCCTGACAGGCCTACGCAGTATTTT.

This clone came up a few times. The chain carries TRBV7-2 and TRBJ1-2; 8 bases align to TRBD1. The junction had 11 bases not matched to a gene; V was cut back by 5 bases and J by 6 bases. The CDR3 extends over 15 amino acids. CDR1 SGHTA and CDR2 FQGNSA come from the germline V gene. The CDR3 nucleotides read TGTGCCAGCAGCAAGGCCGCGACAGGGGAGGATGGCTACACCTTC. The encoded protein is CASSKAATGEDGYTF.

The genes are TRBV23-1 and TRBJ1-1, with D hard to call. TRBV23-1 is noted as an ORF with a role that remains uncertain. The CDR3 has 17 amino acids. The V end was cut by 4 bases, the J end by 5 bases, with 23 bases between. DNA of the CDR3: TGCGCCAGCAGTCCACAATTCTTCGGGATGACAATTACTGAAGCTTTCTTT. Translation: CASSPQFFGMTITEAFF.

This clone is termed medium-sized. The chain carries TRBV19 and TRBJ1-4, with a possible D match to TRBD1 (6 bases). V was pared by 10 bases and J by 8 bases, with 17 bases between. Germline V gene lookup returns CDR1 LNHDA and CDR2 SQIVND (reference sequence). The CDR3 contains 13 residues. CDR3: CATETGGQEKLFF. In DNA form, the CDR3 reads TGTGCCACGGAGACAGGCGGCCAAGAAAAACTGTTTTTT.

The chain recombines TRBV5-6 with TRBJ1-4, with a tentative D call TRBD1 (6 bases). Per germline, CDR1 SGHDT and CDR2 YYEEEE. V was cut by 0 bases and J by 8 bases, with 14 bases left in between. The length of the CDR3 is 15 residues. Here the CDR3 reads CASSLAAGAIEKLFF. The CDR3 nucleotides read TGTGCCAGCAGCTTGGCTGCAGGGGCGATCGAAAAACTGTTTTTT. Combining the CDR3 with reference TRBV5-6 and TRBJ1-4 gives the whole variable domain DAGVTQSPTHLIKTRGQQVTLRCSPKSGHDTVSWYQQALGQGPQFIFQYYEEEERQRGNFPDRFSGHQFPNYSSELNVNALLLGDSALYLCASSLAAGAIEKLFFGSGTQLSVL.

This clone showed up just a few times. In DNA form, the CDR3 reads TGTGCCAGTCTTGGGCAGGGCTCCTATAATTCACCCCTCCACTTT. Translated, it gives CASLGQGSYNSPLHF. This chain uses TRBV28 with TRBJ1-6; a weak D match, TRBD1 (5 bases). This CDR3 is built from 15 residues. The germline gives CDR1 MDHEN, CDR2 SYDVKM. Trimming shortened V by 9 bases and J by 0 bases, and 12 bases separated the two germline ends.

The rearrangement links TRBV7-2 to TRBJ2-2; 7 nucleotides align to TRBD1. CDR1 and CDR2 from the germline V gene are SGHTA and FQGNSA. V was clipped by 5 bases and J by 4 bases; unmatched bases: 13. The CDR3 runs to 17 residues. The CDR3 region is CASSPVGRGRGTGELFF. Written as DNA, the CDR3 is TGTGCCAGCAGCCCAGTGGGTAGGGGGCGTGGCACCGGGGAGCTGTTTTTT.

The rearrangement links TRBV5-4 to TRBJ1-3, with 9 bases lining up with TRBD1. Trimming cost V 0 bases and J 1 base; bases outside gene matches: 8. The CDR3 extends over 18 amino acids. CDR1 and CDR2 (germline): SGHNT, YYREEE (reference sequence). The CDR3 region has the DNA TGTGCCAGCAGCTTGGCCCGGGACAGGGTAGGGTCTGGAAACACCATATATTTT. It encodes CASSLARDRVGSGNTIYF.

In DNA form, the CDR3 reads TGTGCCAGCAGCTACCGGGACAGCAGGTACAATGAGCAGTTCTTC. It is translated as CASSYRDSRYNEQFF. The gene calls are TRBV11-2 and TRBJ2-1; 7 bases align to TRBD1. CDR3 length: 15 residues. Trimming at V came to 4 bases and at J to 4 bases, leaving 7 bases not matched to a gene. The germline gives CDR1 SGHAT, CDR2 FQNNGV.

The rearrangement uses TRBV25-1 and TRBJ1-2, with D perhaps TRBD1 (5 bases). The V gene lost 2 bases and the J gene lost 7 bases, with 11 bases spanning the gap. The CDR3 has 13 amino acids. Germline V gene lookup returns CDR1 MGHDK and CDR2 SYGVNS. The CDR3 DNA reads TGTGCCAGCAGTGAACTGTCAGGGCTTGGCTACACCTTC. Its protein product is CASSELSGLGYTF.

This clone was picked up a small number of times. This sequence joins TRBV5-1 and TRBJ2-7; TRBD2 aligns across 7 bases. This CDR3 is built from 13 residues. Trimming removed 4 bases from V and 5 bases from J; junction bases left unmatched: 6. Germline loops: CDR1 SGHRS, CDR2 YFSETQ. In DNA, the CDR3 is TGCGCCAGCAGCCGCAGGGAGGGCAACGAGCAGTACTTC. Translated: CASSRREGNEQYF.

The chain recombines TRBV19 with TRBJ1-1; possible D gene TRBD1, 5 bases. The CDR3 covers 15 residues. V was trimmed by 8 bases and J by 5 bases, leaving 21 bases between them. Germline-derived CDR1 and CDR2 are LNHDA and SQIVND (reference sequence). CDR3 region: CASLGRPQEGTEAFF. The CDR3 DNA follows: TGTGCCAGTCTGGGGCGGCCCCAAGAAGGGACTGAAGCTTTCTTT.

The chain carries TRBV6-1 and TRBJ1-1; D is unresolved. Germline-derived CDR1 and CDR2 are MNHNS and SASEGT. Between the trimmed V and J ends, which lost 0 bases and 3 bases, there was a span of 17 bases. CDR3 length equals 17 residues. DNA for the CDR3: TGTGCCAGCAGTGAAGCGCGGGCTCCCAATCGGCACACTGAAGCTTTCTTT. Translated, it gives CASSEARAPNRHTEAFF.

The chain recombines TRBV25-1 with TRBJ2-7; TRBD1 agrees at 8 bases. This CDR3 has 17 amino acids. Trimming cost V 4 bases and J 0 bases; bases outside gene matches: 11. Germline CDR1 MGHDK, CDR2 SYGVNS. CDR3 DNA: TGTGCCAGCAGTGCCCACTGGGGACAGGCTGGCTCCTACGAGCAGTACTTC. This sequence encodes CASSAHWGQAGSYEQYF.

The CDR3 is CASSLIQGVNTEAFF. Written as DNA, the CDR3 is TGTGCCAGCAGCTTAATACAGGGCGTGAACACTGAAGCTTTCTTT. The chain couples TRBV7-2 to TRBJ1-1, with a weak D call TRBD1 (6 bases). CDR1 SGHTA and CDR2 FQGNSA come from the germline V gene. The CDR3 covers 15 residues. V dropped 2 bases and J dropped 0 bases, with 10 bases sitting between them.

J is TRBJ2-1 and V is TRBV10-1, with 9 bases lining up with TRBD2. Losses at the gene ends were 2 bases for V and 15 bases for J; bases not matched to a gene: 5. Per germline, CDR1 WNHNN and CDR2 SYGVQD (reference sequence). The length of the CDR3 is 12 residues. For the CDR3, the DNA is TGCGCCAGCAGTGAGGGGCGGGGGGGCCTGTTCTTC. It encodes CASSEGRGGLFF.